Ten or more counts support the clone carrying this T cell receptor (beta chain). Antigen unknown. The data were taken from a study of metastatic and nonmetastatic thyroid tumors. About the research overall: A comparison of repertoires was made across blood and tumor or nodule tissue from malignant and benign thyroid patients. The study, taken as a whole, reports: For both blood and tumor, malignant thyroid tumors reportedly showed significantly higher TCR beta diversity than benign nodules did.

Until they underwent thyroid surgery, no patient had received any treatment. Original methodology: Variation in CDR3 across clinicopathological groups served as the basis for constructing a distant-metastasis classifier in papillary thyroid cancer. TCRdb re-called clones from the PCR reads using MiXCR. The V and J calls and clone size are TCRdb's, not the authors'. The sample carries under 25,000 clones, less than 20% recorded once. This CDR3 has 14 residues. Trimming cost V 5 bases and J 0 bases, with 11 bases left between them. Per germline, CDR1 LGHNA and CDR2 YSLEER. The receptor was isolated from a female donor with papillary thyroid cancer or a benign thyroid nodule (not recorded which). Some clones in this sample may be carry-over from other donors' samples. Sequences were obtained from blood. This chain links TRBV4-3 with TRBJ2-7; D may be TRBD2 (5 bases). CDR3 nucleotides: TGCGCCAGCAGCGATAGCGTCAGCTCCTACGAGCAGTACTTC. Translation: CASSDSVSSYEQYF.